Detailed here is one T cell receptor beta chain. Relative to the germline gene, one junction end is altered; a read error may explain this. Germline V lookup: CDR1 LGHDT, CDR2 YNNKEL (reference sequence). This CDR3 spans 14 amino acids. TCRdb's table, derived via immunoSEQ multiplex PCR, lists solely in-frame clones and lacks some. Of about 110,000 clones listed, approximately 82% are singletons. This sample stems from a study of blood T cell repertoires in COVID-19. The rearrangement uses TRBV3-1 (or the pseudogene TRBV3-2) and TRBJ2-7; 9 nucleotides line up with TRBD1. The TCR originated in an elderly woman with acute or convalescent COVID-19. Material for sequencing was peripheral blood. CDR3 region: CASSQRQGDYKQYF. The DNA for the CDR3 is TGTGCCAGCAGCCAGCGACAGGGGGACTACAAGCAGTACTTC.